Here is one T cell receptor (beta chain) with its context. This entry is derived from a study of shared clonotypes between healthy human individuals. Per the authors' pipeline: Filtering differed because ImmunoSEQ produced junction-only sequences that carried no quality scores. Profiled with immunoSEQ multiplex PCR; TCRdb holds only in-frame clones, not every one. The V and J calls and the clone size are those of that table, but D and trimming were determined from the DNA. The data contain about 2.1 million clones, 93% of them singletons. The V segment lost 4 bases and the J segment 9 bases; nucleotides outside the gene matches: 6. From germline, CDR1 is SGDLS and CDR2 YYNGEE. The CDR3 consists of 12 residues. CD8 cells regarded as naive lacked CD45RO, were positively chosen for CCR7, and omitted terminally differentiated effector memory CD45RA+ cells. The healthy adult donors were HIV-negative and reported no recent acute infections or vaccinations.

The rearrangement uses TRBV9 and TRBJ2-7; 8 bases are shared with TRBD1. Material: naive CD8+ T cells from PBMCs. The clonotype comes from a man aged 18 to 29 in good health. Some clones in this sample may be carry-over from other donors' samples. The CDR3 bases are TGTGCCAGCAGCCCGGACCAGGGGGCGCAGTACTTC. Protein: CASSPDQGAQYF.